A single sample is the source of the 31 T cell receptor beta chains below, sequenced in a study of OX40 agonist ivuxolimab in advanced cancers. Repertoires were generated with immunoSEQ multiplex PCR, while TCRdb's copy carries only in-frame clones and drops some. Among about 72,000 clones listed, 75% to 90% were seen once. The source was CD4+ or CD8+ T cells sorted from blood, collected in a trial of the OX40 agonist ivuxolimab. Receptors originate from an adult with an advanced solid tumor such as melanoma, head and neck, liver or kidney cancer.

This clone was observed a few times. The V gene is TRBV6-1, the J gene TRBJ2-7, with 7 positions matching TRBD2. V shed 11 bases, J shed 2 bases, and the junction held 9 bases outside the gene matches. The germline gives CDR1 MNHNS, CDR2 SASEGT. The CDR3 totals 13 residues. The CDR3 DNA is TGTGCCGGAAGGGAGGGAAGGACCTACGAGCAGTACTTC. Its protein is CAGREGRTYEQYF.

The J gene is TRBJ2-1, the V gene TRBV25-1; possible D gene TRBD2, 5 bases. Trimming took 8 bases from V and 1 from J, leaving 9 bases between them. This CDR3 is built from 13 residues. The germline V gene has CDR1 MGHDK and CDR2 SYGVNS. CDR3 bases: TGTGCCAGCCAGGAGCGGTCCTACAATGAGCAGTTCTTC. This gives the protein CASQERSYNEQFF.

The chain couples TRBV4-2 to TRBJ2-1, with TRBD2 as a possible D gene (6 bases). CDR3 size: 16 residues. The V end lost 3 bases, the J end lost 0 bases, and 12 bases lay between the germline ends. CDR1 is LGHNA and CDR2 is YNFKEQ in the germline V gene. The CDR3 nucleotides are TGTGCCAGCAGCCATTTAGCGGCGAGCTCCTACAATGAGCAGTTCTTC. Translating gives CASSHLAASSYNEQFF.

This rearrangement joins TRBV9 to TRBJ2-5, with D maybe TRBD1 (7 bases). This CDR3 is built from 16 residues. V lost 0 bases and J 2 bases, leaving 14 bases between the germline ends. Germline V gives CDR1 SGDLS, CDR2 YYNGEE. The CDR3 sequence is CASSVGGRGEQETQYF. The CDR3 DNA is TGTGCCAGCAGCGTAGGGGGCAGGGGGGAACAAGAGACCCAGTACTTC.

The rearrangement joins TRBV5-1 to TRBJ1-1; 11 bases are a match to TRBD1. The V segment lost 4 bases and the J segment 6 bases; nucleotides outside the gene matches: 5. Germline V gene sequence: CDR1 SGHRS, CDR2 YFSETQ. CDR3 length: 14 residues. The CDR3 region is CASSGGQGASEAFF. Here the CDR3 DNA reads TGCGCCAGCAGCGGCGGACAGGGGGCCTCTGAAGCTTTCTTT.

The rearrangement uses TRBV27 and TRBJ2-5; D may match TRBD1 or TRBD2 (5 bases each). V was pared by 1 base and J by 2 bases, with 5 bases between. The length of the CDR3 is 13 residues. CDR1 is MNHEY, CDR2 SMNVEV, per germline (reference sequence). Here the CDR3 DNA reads TGTGCCAGCAGTTTATGGGGGCAAGAGACCCAGTACTTC. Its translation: CASSLWGQETQYF.

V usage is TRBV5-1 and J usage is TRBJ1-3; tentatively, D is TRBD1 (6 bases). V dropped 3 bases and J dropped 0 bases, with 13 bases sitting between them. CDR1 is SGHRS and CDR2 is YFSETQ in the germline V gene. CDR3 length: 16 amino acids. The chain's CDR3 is CASSSRDTRSGNTIYF. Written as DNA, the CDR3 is TGCGCCAGCAGCTCAAGGGACACCCGCTCTGGAAACACCATATATTTT.

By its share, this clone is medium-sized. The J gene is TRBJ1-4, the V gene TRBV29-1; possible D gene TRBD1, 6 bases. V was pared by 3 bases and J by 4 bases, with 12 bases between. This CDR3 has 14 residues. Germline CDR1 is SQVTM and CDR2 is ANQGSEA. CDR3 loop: CSVEARGVNEKLFF. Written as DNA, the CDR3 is TGCAGCGTTGAGGCCAGGGGCGTTAATGAAAAACTGTTTTTT. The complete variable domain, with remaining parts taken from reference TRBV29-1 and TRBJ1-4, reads SAVISQKPSRDICQRGTSLTIQCQVDSQVTMMFWYRQQPGQSLTLIATANQGSEATYESGFVIDKFPISRPNLTFSTLTVSNMSPEDSSIYLCSVEARGVNEKLFFGSGTQLSVL.

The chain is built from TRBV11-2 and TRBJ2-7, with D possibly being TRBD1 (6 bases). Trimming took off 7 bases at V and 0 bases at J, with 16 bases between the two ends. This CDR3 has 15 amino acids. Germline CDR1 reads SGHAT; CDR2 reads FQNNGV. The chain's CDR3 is CASTTQMGASYEQYF. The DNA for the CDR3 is TGTGCCAGCACCACCCAAATGGGGGCCTCCTACGAGCAGTACTTC.

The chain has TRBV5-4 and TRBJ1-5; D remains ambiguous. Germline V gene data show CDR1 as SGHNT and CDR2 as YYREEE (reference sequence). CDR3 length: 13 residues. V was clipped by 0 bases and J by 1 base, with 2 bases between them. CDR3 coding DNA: TGTGCCAGCAGCTTGGACAGCAATCAGCCCCAGCATTTT. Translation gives CASSLDSNQPQHF.

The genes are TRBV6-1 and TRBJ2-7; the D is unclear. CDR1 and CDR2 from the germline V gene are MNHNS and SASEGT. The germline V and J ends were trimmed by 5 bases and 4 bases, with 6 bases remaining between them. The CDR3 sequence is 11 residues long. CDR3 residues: CASSYLYEQYF. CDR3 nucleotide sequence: TGTGCCAGCAGTTACCTGTACGAGCAGTACTTC.

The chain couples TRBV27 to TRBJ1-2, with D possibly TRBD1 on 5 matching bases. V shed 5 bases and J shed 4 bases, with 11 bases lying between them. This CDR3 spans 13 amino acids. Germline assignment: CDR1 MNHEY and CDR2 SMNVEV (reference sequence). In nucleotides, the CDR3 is TGTGCCAGCAGTCTCGGGACGGCCTATGGCTACACCTTC. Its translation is CASSLGTAYGYTF.

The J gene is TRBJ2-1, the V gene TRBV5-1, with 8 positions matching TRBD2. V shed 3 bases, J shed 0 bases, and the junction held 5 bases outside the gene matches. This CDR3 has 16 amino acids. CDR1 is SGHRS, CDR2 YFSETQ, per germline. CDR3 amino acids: CASSYGLAGSYNEQFF. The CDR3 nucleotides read TGCGCCAGCAGCTATGGACTAGCAGGCTCCTACAATGAGCAGTTCTTC.

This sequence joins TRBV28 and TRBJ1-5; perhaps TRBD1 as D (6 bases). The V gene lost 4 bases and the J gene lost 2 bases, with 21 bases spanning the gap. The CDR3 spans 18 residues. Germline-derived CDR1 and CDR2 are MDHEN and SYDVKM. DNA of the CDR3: TGTGCCAGCAGTTCGGGACATTTATGGATCCGCCGCAATCAGCCCCAGCATTTT. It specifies CASSSGHLWIRRNQPQHF.

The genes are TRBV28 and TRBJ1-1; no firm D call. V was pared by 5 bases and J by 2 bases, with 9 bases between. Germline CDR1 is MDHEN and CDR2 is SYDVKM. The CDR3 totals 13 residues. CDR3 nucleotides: TGTGCCAGCAGTACCCCCCCCAACACTGAAGCTTTCTTT. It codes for CASSTPPNTEAFF. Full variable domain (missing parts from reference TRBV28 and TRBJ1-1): DVKVTQSSRYLVKRTGEKVFLECVQDMDHENMFWYRQDPGLGLRLIYFSYDVKMKEKGDIPEGYSVSREKKERFSLILESASTNQTSMYLCASSTPPNTEAFFGQGTRLTVV.

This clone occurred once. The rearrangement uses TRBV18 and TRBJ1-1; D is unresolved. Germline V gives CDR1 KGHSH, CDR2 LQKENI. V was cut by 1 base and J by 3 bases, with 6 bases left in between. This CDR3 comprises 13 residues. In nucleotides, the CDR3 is TGTGCCAGCTCACCACAGGCGGACACTGAAGCTTTCTTT. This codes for CASSPQADTEAFF.

The CDR3 DNA follows: TGCGCCAGCAGTCAATCAGGGGCCGGGTGTATGAATAATTCACCCCTCCACTTT. Translated, it gives CASSQSGAGCMNNSPLHF. This sequence joins TRBV23-1 and TRBJ1-6; TRBD1 might be the D (5 bases). TRBV23-1 falls under the ORF class, with uncertain function. V was cut by 0 bases and J by 5 bases, with 17 bases left in between. The CDR3 sequence is 18 residues long.

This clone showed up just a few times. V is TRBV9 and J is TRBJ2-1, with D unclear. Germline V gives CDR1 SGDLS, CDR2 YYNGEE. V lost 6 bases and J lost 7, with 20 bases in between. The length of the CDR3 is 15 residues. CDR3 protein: CASTASAPSRNEQFF. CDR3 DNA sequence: TGTGCCAGCACCGCGAGCGCTCCTTCTCGGAATGAGCAGTTCTTC.

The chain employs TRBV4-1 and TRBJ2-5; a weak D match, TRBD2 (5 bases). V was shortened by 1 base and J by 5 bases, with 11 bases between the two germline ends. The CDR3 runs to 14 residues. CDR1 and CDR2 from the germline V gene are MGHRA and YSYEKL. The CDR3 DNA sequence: TGCGCCAGCAGCCAAGTGAGGGTAGGGGAGACCCAGTACTTC. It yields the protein CASSQVRVGETQYF.

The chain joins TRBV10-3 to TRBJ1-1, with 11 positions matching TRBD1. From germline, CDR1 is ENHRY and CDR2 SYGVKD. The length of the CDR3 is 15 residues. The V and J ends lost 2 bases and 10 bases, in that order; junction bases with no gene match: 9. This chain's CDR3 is CAISEPGQGARRAFF. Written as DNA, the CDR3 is TGTGCCATCAGTGAGCCTGGACAGGGGGCGCGGCGAGCTTTCTTT.

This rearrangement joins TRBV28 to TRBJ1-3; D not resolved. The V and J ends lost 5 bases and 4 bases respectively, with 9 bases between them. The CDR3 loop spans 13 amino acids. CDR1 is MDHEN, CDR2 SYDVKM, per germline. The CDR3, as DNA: TGTGCCAGCAGTCCCGGGTTCGGAAACACCATATATTTT. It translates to CASSPGFGNTIYF.

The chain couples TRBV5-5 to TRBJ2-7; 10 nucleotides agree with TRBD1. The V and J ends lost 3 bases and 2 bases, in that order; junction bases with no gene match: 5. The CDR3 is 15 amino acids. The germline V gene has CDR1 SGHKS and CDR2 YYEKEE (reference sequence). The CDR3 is CASSSWDRGPYEQYF. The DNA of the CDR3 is TGTGCCAGCAGCTCGTGGGACAGGGGCCCCTACGAGCAGTACTTC. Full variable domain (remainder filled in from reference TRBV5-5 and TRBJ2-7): DAGVTQSPTHLIKTRGQQVTLRCSPISGHKSVSWYQQVLGQGPQFIFQYYEKEERGRGNFPDRFSARQFPNYSSELNVNALLLGDSALYLCASSSWDRGPYEQYFGPGTRLTVT.

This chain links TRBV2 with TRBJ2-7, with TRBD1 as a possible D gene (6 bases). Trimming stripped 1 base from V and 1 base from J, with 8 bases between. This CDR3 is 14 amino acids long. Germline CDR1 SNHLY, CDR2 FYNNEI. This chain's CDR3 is CASSEEQGSYEQYF. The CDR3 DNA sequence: TGTGCCAGCAGTGAAGAGCAGGGGTCCTACGAGCAGTACTTC.

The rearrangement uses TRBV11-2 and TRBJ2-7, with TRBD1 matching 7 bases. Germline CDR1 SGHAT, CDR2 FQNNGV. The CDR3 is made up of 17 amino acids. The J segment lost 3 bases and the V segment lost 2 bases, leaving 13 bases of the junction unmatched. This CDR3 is CASSLRNTGQKDYEQYF. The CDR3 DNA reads TGTGCCAGCAGCTTAAGAAACACGGGACAGAAAGACTACGAGCAGTACTTC.

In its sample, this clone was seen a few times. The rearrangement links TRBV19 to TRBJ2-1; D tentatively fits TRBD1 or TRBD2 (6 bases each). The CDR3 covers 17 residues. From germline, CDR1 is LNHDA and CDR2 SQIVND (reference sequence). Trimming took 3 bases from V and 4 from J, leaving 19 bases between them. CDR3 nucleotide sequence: TGTGCCAGTAGTATCCTTTTTGGGGGGCGCAAATACAATGAGCAGTTCTTC. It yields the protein CASSILFGGRKYNEQFF.

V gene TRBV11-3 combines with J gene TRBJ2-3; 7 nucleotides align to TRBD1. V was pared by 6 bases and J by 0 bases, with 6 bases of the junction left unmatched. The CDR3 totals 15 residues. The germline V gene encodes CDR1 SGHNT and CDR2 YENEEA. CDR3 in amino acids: CASSQQGISTDTQYF. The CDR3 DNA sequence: TGTGCCAGCAGTCAACAGGGGATTAGCACAGATACGCAGTATTTT. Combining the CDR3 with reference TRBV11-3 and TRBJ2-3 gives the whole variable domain EAGVVQSPRYKIIEKKQPVAFWCNPISGHNTLYWYLQNLGQGPELLIRYENEEAVDDSQLPKDRFSAERLKGVDSTLKIQPAELGDSAVYLCASSQQGISTDTQYFGPGTRLTVL.

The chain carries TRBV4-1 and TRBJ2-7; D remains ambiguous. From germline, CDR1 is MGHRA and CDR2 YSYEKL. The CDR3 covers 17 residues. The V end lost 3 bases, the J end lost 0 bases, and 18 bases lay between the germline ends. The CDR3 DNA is TGCGCCAGCAGCCACCCCGTCAAGGGTCTTAGCTCCTACGAGCAGTACTTC. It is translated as CASSHPVKGLSSYEQYF.

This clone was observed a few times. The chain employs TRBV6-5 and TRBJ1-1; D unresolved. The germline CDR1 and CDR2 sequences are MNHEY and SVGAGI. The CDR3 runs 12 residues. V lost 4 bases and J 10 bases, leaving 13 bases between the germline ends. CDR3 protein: CASSSTGLRAFF. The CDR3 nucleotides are TGTGCCAGCAGTTCTACGGGCCTTCGAGCTTTCTTT.

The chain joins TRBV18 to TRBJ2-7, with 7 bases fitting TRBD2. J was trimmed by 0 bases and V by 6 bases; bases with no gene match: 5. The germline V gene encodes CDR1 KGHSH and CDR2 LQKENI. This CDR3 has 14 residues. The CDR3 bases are TGTGCCAGCTCCCGCGGGAGCCCCTCCTACGAGCAGTACTTC. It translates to CASSRGSPSYEQYF.

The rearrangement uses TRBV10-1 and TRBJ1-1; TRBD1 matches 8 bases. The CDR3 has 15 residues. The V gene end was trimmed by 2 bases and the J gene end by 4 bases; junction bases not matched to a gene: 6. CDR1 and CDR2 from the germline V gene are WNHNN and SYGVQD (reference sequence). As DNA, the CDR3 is TGCGCCAGCAGTGAGCTTTCTACAGGGGGCACTGAAGCTTTCTTT. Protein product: CASSELSTGGTEAFF.

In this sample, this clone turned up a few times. CDR3 region: CASSRSSSGTSAYEQYF. CDR3 bases: TGTGCCAGCAGCAGATCATCCTCCGGGACTAGCGCATACGAGCAGTACTTC. This rearrangement joins TRBV7-2 to TRBJ2-7; 10 bases are shared with TRBD2. The CDR3 has 17 amino acids. V gave up 5 bases and J gave up 4 bases; unmatched junction bases: 14. Germline lookup yields CDR1 SGHTA and CDR2 FQGNSA.